The following is a T cell receptor (beta chain) sequence with its context. The data originate from a study of blood T cell repertoires in COVID-19. For the study at large: The origin of the acute and convalescent COVID-19 samples was the United States, Italy and Spain. From T cells, B-cell-depleted T cells, or PBMCs came the material, which was cDNA or gDNA.

This CDR3 has 16 amino acids. The V segment lost 5 bases and the J segment 5 bases; nucleotides outside the gene matches: 6. Germline lookup yields CDR1 SNHLY and CDR2 FYNNEI. As handled by the study authors: For nucleated cells, counts were estimated from reference gene primer amplification. Clones were read by immunoSEQ multiplex PCR, and TCRdb kept only the in-frame ones, dropping some. V, J and clone size were drawn from that table, and D and trimming were deduced from the DNA. The table shows over 150,000 clones, with about 88% occurring only once. The sequenced material came from peripheral blood. The chain uses TRBV2 and TRBJ2-7; 16 nucleotides line up with TRBD2. The receptor's source is a man aged 50-59 years with COVID-19, enrolled during active disease. CDR3 bases: TGTGCCAGCAGTCCGGGACTAGCGGGAGGGCCCCACGAGCAGTACTTC. Protein: CASSPGLAGGPHEQYF. The complete variable domain, with remaining parts taken from reference TRBV2 and TRBJ2-7, reads EPEVTQTPSHQVTQMGQEVILRCVPISNHLYFYWYRQILGQKVEFLVSFYNNEISEKSEIFDDQFSVERPDGSNFTLKIRSTKLEDSAMYFCASSPGLAGGPHEQYFGPGTRLTVT.